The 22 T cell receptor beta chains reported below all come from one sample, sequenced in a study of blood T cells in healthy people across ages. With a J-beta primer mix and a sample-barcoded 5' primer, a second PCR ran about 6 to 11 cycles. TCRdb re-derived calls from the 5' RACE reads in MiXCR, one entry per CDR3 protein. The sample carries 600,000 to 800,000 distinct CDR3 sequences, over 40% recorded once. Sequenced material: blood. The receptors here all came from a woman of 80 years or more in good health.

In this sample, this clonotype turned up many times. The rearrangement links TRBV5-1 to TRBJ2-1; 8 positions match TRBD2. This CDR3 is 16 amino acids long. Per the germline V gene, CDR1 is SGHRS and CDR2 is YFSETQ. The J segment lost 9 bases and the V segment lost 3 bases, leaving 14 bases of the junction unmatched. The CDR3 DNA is TGCGCCAGCAGCTCGGGACTAGGAGGAGTCTCTGGTGAGCAGTTCTTC. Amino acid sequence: CASSSGLGGVSGEQFF.

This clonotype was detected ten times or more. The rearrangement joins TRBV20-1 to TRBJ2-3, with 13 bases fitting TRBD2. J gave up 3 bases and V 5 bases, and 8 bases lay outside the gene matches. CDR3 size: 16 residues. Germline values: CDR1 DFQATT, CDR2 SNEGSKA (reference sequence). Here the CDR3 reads CSAPEPTSGRTDTQYF. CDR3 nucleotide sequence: TGCAGTGCTCCCGAACCGACTAGCGGGAGGACAGATACGCAGTATTTT.

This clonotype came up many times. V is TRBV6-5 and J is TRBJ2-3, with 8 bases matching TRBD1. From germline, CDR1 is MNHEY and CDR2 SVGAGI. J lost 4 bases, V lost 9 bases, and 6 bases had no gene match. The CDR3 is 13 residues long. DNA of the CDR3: TGTGCCAGTAGAACAGGGGGTTCAGATACGCAGTATTTT. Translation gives CASRTGGSDTQYF.

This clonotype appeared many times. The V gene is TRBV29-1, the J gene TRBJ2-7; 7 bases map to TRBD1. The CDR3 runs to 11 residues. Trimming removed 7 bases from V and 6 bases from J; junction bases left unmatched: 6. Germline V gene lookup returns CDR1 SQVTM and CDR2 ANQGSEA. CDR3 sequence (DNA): TGCAGCGCCACCGGGACAGCCGAGCAGTACTTC. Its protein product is CSATGTAEQYF.

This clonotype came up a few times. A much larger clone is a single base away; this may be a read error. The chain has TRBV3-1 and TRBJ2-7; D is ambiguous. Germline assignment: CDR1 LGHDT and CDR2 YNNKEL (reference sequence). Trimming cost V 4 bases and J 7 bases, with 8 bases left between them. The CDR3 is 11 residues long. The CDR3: CASSRYNEQYF. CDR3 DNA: TGTGCCAGCAGCCGGTACAATGAGCAGTACTTC.

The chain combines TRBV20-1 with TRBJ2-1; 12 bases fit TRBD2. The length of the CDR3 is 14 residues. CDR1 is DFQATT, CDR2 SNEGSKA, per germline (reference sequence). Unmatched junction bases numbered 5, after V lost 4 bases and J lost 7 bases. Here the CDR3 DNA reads TGCAGTGCTACTAGCGGGGGGGCTGGAAATGAGCAGTTCTTC. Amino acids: CSATSGGAGNEQFF.

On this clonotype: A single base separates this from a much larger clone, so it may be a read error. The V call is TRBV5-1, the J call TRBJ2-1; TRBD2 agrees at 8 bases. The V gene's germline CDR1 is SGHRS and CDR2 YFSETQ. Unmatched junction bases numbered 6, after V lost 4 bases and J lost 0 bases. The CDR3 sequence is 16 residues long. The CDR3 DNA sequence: TGCGCCAGCAGCATCGAGCGGGAGCGCTCCTACAATGAGCAGTTCTTC. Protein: CASSIERERSYNEQFF.

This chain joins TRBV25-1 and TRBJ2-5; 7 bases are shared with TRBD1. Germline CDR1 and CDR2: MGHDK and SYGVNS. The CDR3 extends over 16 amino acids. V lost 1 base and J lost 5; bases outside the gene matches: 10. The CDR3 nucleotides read TGTGCCAGCAGTGAATCTGAGGGACAGTCCCGGGAGACCCAGTACTTC. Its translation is CASSESEGQSRETQYF.

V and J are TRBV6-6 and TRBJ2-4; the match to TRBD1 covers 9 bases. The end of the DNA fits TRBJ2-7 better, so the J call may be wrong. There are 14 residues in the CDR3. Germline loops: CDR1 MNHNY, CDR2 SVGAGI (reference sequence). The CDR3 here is CASSITGGDYEQYF. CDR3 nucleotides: TGTGCCAGCAGCATAACAGGGGGCGACTACGAGCAGTACTTC.

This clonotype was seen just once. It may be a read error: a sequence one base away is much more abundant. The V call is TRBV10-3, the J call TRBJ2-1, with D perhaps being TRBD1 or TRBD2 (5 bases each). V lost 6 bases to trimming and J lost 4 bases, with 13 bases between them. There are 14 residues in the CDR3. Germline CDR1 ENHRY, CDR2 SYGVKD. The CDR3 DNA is TGTGCCATCAGGGGGACGGGCGGATACAATGAGCAGTTCTTC. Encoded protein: CAIRGTGGYNEQFF.

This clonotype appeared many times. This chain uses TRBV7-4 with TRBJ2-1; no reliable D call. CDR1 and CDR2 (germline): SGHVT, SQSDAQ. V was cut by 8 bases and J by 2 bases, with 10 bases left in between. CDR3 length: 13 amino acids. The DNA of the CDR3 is TGTGCCAGCCCGGCAGAAACCTACAATGAGCAGTTCTTC. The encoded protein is CASPAETYNEQFF.

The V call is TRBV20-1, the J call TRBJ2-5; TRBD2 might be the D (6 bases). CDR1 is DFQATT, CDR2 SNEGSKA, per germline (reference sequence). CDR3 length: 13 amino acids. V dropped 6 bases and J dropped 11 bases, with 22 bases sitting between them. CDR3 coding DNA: TGCAGTGCCCTAGGATGGGCCCTTCGGGAGCAGTACTTC. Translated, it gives CSALGWALREQYF.

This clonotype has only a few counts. CDR3 region: CSASPGKTFEQYF. The CDR3 DNA reads TGCAGTGCTTCACCGGGAAAGACCTTCGAGCAGTACTTC. The chain uses TRBV20-1 and TRBJ2-7; tentatively, D is TRBD2 (5 bases). The V end lost 5 bases, the J end lost 6 bases, and 17 bases lay between the germline ends. Germline assignment: CDR1 DFQATT and CDR2 SNEGSKA (reference sequence). The CDR3 runs 13 residues.

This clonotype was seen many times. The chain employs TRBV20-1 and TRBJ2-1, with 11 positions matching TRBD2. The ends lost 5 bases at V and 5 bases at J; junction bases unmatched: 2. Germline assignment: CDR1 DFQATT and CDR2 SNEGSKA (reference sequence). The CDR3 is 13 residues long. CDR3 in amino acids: CSALAGGNNEQFF. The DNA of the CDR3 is TGCAGTGCTCTAGCGGGGGGAAACAATGAGCAGTTCTTC.

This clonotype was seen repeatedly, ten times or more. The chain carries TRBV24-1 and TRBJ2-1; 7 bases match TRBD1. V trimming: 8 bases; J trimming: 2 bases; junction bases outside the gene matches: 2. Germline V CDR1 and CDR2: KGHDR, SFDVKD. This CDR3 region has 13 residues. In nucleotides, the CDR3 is TGTGCCACCACGGGACAGCCCTACAATGAGCAGTTCTTC. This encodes CATTGQPYNEQFF.

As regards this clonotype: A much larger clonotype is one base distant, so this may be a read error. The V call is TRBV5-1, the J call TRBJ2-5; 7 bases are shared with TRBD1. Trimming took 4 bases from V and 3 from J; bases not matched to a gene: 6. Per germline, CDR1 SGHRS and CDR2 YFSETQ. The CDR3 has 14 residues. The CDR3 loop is CASSIGQAKETQYF. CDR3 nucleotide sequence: TGCGCCAGCAGCATAGGACAGGCTAAAGAGACCCAGTACTTC.

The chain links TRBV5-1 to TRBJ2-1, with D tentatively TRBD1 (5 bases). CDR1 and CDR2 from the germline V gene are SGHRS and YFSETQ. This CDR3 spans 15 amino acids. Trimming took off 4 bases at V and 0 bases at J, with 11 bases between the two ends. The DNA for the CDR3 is TGCGCCAGCAGCATGGACACCCGCTCCTACAATGAGCAGTTCTTC. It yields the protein CASSMDTRSYNEQFF.

CDR3 nucleotide sequence: TGTGCCAGCAATTGGGGGGGGACGGGCAATCAGCCCCAGCATTTT. Translating it yields CASNWGGTGNQPQHF. The chain recombines TRBV28 with TRBJ1-5; TRBD1 is a possible D gene (5 bases). CDR3 length equals 15 residues. The V gene's germline CDR1 is MDHEN and CDR2 SYDVKM. Trimming removed 7 bases at V and 2 bases at J, with 15 bases between.

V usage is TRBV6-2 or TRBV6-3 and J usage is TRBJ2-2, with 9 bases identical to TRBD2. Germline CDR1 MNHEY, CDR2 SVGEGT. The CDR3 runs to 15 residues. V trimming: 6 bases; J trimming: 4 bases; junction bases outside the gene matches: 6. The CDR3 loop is CASSQGLAPTGELFF. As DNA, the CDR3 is TGTGCCAGCAGCCAAGGACTAGCGCCCACCGGGGAGCTGTTTTTT.

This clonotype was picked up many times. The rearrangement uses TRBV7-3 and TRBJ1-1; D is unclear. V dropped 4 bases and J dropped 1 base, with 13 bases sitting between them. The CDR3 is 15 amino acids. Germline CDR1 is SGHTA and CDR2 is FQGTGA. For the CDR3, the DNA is TGTGCCAGCAGCTCCTCCCGGGAGGGGAACACTGAAGCTTTCTTT. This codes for CASSSSREGNTEAFF.

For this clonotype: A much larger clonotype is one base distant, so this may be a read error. CDR3 coding DNA: TGCGCCAGCAGCTTGAGCAGGGGTCCGTACAATGGGCAGTTCTTC. The encoded protein is CASSLSRGPYNGQFF. V is TRBV5-1 and J is TRBJ2-1, with D possibly TRBD1 on 6 matching bases. The length of the CDR3 is 15 residues. In germline, CDR1 is SGHRS, CDR2 YFSETQ.

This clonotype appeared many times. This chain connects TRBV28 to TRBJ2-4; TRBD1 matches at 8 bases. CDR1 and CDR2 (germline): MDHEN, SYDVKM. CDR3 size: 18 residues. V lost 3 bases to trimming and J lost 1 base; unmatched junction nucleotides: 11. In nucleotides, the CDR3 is TGTGCCAGCAGTTTGAGCCAGGGGGCTTTAGGGGCCAAAAACATTCAGTACTTC. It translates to CASSLSQGALGAKNIQYF.